This T cell receptor beta chain was retrieved from a study of shared clonotypes between healthy human individuals. Overall study context: Per donor, three plates held CD4 naive cells, three held CD4 memory, two held CD8 naive and one held CD8 memory. General study results and limits: Unshared clonotypes carried lower generation probabilities than those common to all four donors. Genetic and exposure-history diversity was limited by the few donors.

The length of the CDR3 is 15 residues. Germline V gene data show CDR1 as PRHDT and CDR2 as FYEKMQ (reference sequence). V lost 5 bases to trimming and J lost 7 bases; unmatched junction nucleotides: 11. Remarks on this clone: Its target is unknown.

Naive CD4+ cells were CD45RA-selected; the remaining cells were memory. This table comes from immunoSEQ multiplex PCR, and its TCRdb copy is limited to in-frame clones, with some not included. The sample lists a few million clones, 85% to 95% occurring once. The V and J genes are TRBV13 and TRBJ2-7; the match to TRBD1 covers 10 bases. The receptor was isolated from a young man in good health. Some clones in this sample may be carry-over from other donors' samples. Material for sequencing was naive CD4+ T cells from PBMCs. Subset in this sample: CD45RA+ positively selected. CDR3: CASSPRTGGGGEQYF. DNA for the CDR3: TGTGCCAGCAGCCCCCGGACAGGGGGGGGAGGGGAGCAGTACTTC.